Listed below are T cell receptor beta chains from one sample, sequenced in a study of T cell responses to AZD1222 COVID-19 vaccine. Profiled with immunoSEQ multiplex PCR; TCRdb holds only in-frame clones, not every one. The profile covers about 110,000 clones, with approximately 86% appearing a single time and 3% to 4% taken by the ten largest. Sequenced material: peripheral blood, taken on day 0 of AZD1222 vaccination. These receptors all come from an adult in good health. Both conserved end residues are part of each CDR3.

16	TRBV5-4	CASSLAGGQPNSPLHF
12	TRBV7-2	CASSSTNSPLHF
14	TRBV6-5	CASSYSKGESGYTF
11	TRBV12-5	CASGFGGSEYF
15	TRBV5-4	CASSFEGDQYNEQFF
12	TRBV7-2	CASSEQGREQFF
17	TRBV4-1	CASSPEIQGQRGTEAFF
14	TRBV10-1	CASSDSDRTYEQYF
14	TRBV11-2	CASSSTLGGEGYTF
15	TRBV7-2	CASSLDMTGNQPQHF
15	TRBV28	CASSGGQGRTGELFF
13	TRBV7-8	CASSPGQGETQYF
14	TRBV3-1/TRBV3-2	CASSQADGNQPQHF
15	TRBV15	CATSRDSAGNTEAFF
17	TRBV5-4	CASRAGLAGGNQETQYF